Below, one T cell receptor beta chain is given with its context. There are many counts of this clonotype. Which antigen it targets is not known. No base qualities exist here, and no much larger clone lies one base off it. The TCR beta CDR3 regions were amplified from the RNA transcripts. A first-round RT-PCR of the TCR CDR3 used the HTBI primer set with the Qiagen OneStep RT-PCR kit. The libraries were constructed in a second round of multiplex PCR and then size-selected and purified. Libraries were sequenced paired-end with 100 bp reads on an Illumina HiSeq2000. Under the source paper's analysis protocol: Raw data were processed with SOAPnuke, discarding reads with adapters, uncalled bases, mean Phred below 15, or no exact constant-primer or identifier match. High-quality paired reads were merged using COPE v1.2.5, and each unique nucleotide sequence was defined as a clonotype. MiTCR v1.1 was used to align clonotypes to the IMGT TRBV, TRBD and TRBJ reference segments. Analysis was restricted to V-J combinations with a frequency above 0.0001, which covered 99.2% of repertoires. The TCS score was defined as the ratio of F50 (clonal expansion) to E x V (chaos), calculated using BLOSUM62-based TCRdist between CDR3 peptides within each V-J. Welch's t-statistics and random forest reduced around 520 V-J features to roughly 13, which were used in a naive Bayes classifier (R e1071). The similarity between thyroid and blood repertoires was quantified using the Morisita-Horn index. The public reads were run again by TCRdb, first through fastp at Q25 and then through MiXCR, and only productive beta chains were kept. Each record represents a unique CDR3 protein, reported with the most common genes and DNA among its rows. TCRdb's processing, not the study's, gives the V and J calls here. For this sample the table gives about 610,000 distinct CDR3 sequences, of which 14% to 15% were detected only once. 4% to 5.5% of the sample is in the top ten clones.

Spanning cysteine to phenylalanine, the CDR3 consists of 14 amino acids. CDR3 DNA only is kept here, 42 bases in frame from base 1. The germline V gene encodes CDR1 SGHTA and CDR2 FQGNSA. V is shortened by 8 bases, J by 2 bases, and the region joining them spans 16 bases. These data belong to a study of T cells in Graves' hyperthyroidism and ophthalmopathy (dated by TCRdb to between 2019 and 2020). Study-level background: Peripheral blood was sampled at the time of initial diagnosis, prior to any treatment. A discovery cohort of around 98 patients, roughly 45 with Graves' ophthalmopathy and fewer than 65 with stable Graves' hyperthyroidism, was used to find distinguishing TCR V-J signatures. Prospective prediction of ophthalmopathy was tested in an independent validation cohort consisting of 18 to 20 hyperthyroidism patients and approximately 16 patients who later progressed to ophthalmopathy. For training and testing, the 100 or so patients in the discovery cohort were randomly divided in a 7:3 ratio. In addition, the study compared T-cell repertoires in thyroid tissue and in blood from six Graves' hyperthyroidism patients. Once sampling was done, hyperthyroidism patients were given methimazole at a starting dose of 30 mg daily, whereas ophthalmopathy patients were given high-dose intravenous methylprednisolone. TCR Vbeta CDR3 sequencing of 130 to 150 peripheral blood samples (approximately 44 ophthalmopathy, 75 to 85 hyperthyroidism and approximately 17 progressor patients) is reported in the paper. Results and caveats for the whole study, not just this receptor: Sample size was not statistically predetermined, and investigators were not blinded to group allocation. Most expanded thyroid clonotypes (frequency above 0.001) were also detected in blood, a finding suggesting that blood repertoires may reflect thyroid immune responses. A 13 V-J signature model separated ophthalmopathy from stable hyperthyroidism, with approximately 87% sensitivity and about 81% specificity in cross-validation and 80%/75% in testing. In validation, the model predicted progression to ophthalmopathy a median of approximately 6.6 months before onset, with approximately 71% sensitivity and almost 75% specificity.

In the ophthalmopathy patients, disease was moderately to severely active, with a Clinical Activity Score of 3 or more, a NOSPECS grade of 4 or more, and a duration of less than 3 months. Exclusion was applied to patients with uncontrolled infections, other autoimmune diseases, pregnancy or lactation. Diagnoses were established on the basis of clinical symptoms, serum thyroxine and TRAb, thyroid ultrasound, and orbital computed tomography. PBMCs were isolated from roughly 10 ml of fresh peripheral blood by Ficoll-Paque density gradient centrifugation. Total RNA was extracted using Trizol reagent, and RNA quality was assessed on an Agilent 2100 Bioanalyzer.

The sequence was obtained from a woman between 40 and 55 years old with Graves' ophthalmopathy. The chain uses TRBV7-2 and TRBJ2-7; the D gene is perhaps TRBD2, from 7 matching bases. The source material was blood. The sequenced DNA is TGTGCCAGCCGATGGGGGGGGCCCCCCTACGAGCAGTACTTC. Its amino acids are CASRWGGPPYEQYF.